Presented here are 22 T cell receptor beta chains from one specimen sequenced in a study of Graves' ophthalmopathy and Graves' hyperthyroidism. Using RNA transcripts, the TCR beta CDR3 regions were amplified. Scientists carried out first-round RT-PCR using HTBI primers and then a second-round multiplex PCR. MiXCR was run by TCRdb on the multiplex PCR reads, yielding one entry per CDR3 protein. The sample has about 380,000 distinct CDR3 sequences; 15% to 19% are singletons. Material: peripheral blood. These receptors originate from a woman aged 18-29 years with stable Graves' hyperthyroidism.

The rearrangement uses TRBV6-1 and TRBJ2-2; no clear D gene. The CDR3 is made up of 15 amino acids. The germline V gene encodes CDR1 MNHNS and CDR2 SASEGT. The V gene lost 7 bases and the J gene lost 4 bases, with 16 bases spanning the gap. The CDR3 is CASTPAMPRTGELFF. The CDR3 nucleotides read TGTGCCAGCACCCCTGCGATGCCCCGCACCGGGGAGCTGTTTTTT.

The table lists this clonotype with many counts. The chain is built from TRBV9 and TRBJ2-5; D perhaps matches TRBD2 (7 bases). The CDR3 totals 15 residues. The germline V gene encodes CDR1 SGDLS and CDR2 YYNGEE. V lost 3 bases and J lost 2, with 14 bases in between. Here the CDR3 DNA reads TGTGCCAGCAGCGCCCAGGGGAGGGAACAAGAGACCCAGTACTTC. Translation gives CASSAQGREQETQYF.

This clonotype was detected ten times or more. This chain connects TRBV19 to TRBJ1-3; D perhaps matches TRBD1 (5 bases). Germline-derived CDR1 and CDR2 are LNHDA and SQIVND (reference sequence). This CDR3 has 13 residues. V dropped 4 bases and J dropped 7 bases, with 11 bases sitting between them. CDR3 loop: CASSRDGANTIYF. The CDR3 nucleotides are TGTGCCAGTAGTAGGGACGGCGCGAACACCATATATTTT.

The chain employs TRBV6-5 and TRBJ2-2, with D perhaps given as TRBD1 or TRBD2 (5 bases each). Trimming stripped 5 bases from V and 5 bases from J, with 15 bases between. Germline lookup yields CDR1 MNHEY and CDR2 SVGAGI. The CDR3 runs 15 residues. CDR3 in amino acids: CASSLLGRRTGELFF. CDR3 sequence (DNA): TGTGCCAGCAGTCTACTGGGACGGCGAACCGGGGAGCTGTTTTTT.

At least ten counts were recorded for this clonotype. The chain is built from TRBV19 and TRBJ2-6, with D perhaps given as TRBD1 or TRBD2 (5 bases each). CDR3 length: 18 residues. Germline lookup yields CDR1 LNHDA and CDR2 SQIVND (reference sequence). V was pared by 3 bases and J by 2 bases, with 17 bases between. CDR3: CASSIPGQGAPGANVLTF. Here the CDR3 DNA reads TGTGCCAGTAGTATCCCTGGGCAGGGAGCCCCTGGGGCCAACGTCCTGACTTTC.

V gene TRBV6-5 combines with J gene TRBJ2-5, with D unclear. Trimming stripped 0 bases from V and 5 bases from J, with 13 bases between. The CDR3 runs 15 residues. Germline V lookup: CDR1 MNHEY, CDR2 SVGAGI. CDR3 nucleotide sequence: TGTGCCAGCAGTTACTCTGGCAGAGTGGGGGAGACCCAGTACTTC. It specifies CASSYSGRVGETQYF.

In this sample, this clonotype turned up a few times. Given a much more abundant clone one base away, this may be a read error. The rearrangement uses TRBV11-2 and TRBJ1-2, with D uncertain. From germline, CDR1 is SGHAT and CDR2 FQNNGV. CDR3 length: 16 residues. CDR3 sequence: CASSPLGGREDYGYAF. CDR3 sequence (DNA): TGTGCCAGCAGCCCTCTGGGCGGGAGGGAGGACTATGGCTACGCCTTC.

Ten or more counts support this clonotype. V is TRBV2 and J is TRBJ1-1; 9 bases line up with TRBD1. CDR1 and CDR2 from the germline V gene are SNHLY and FYNNEI. J gave up 0 bases and V 6 bases, and 11 bases lay outside the gene matches. The CDR3 loop spans 17 amino acids. The CDR3 is CASSPGGTGILNTEAFF. Written as DNA, the CDR3 is TGTGCCAGCAGCCCTGGGGGGACAGGGATATTGAACACTGAAGCTTTCTTT.

This clonotype was detected many times. J is TRBJ1-1 and V is TRBV6-5; D might be TRBD1 (5 bases). Germline V gene lookup returns CDR1 MNHEY and CDR2 SVGAGI. The CDR3 is 15 amino acids. Trimming shortened V by 6 bases and J by 0 bases, and 14 bases separated the two germline ends. The CDR3, as DNA: TGTGCCAGCAGGAGACAGACAGACATGAACACTGAAGCTTTCTTT. Protein: CASRRQTDMNTEAFF.

This clonotype was recorded at least ten times. This rearrangement joins TRBV27 to TRBJ1-5, with a possible D match to TRBD1 (6 bases). In germline, CDR1 is MNHEY, CDR2 SMNVEV (reference sequence). V was shortened by 5 bases and J by 2 bases, with 19 bases between the two germline ends. CDR3 length equals 17 residues. The CDR3 reads CASSPLSGGRGNQPQHF. CDR3 in DNA: TGTGCCAGCAGTCCGTTGTCGGGGGGCCGGGGCAATCAGCCCCAGCATTTT.

This clonotype was detected ten times or more. One end of the junction does not line up with germline, which may come from a read error. The chain employs TRBV2 and TRBJ1-1, with 7 nucleotides matching TRBD1. The CDR3 is 13 residues long. Germline V lookup: CDR1 SNHLY, CDR2 FYNNEI. CDR3 residues: CASSEDRDTEAFF. The CDR3 nucleotides read TGTGCCAGCAGCGAAGACAGGGACACTGAAGCTTTCTTT.

The chain combines TRBV7-6 with TRBJ1-1; 7 bases are shared with TRBD1. Trimming removed 0 bases from V and 3 bases from J; junction bases left unmatched: 4. The CDR3 is 15 residues long. Germline assignment: CDR1 SGHVS and CDR2 FNYEAQ. CDR3 sequence: CASSLAQGTDTEAFF. The CDR3 DNA reads as TGTGCCAGCAGCTTAGCACAGGGGACGGACACTGAAGCTTTCTTT.

This clonotype was detected only a few times. The CDR3 sequence: CASSQDDRSWQPQHF. DNA of the CDR3: TGCGCCAGCAGCCAAGACGACCGATCGTGGCAGCCCCAGCATTTT. V and J are TRBV4-1 and TRBJ1-5; D gene ambiguous. V lost 0 bases to trimming and J lost 7 bases, with 13 bases between them. Germline CDR1 is MGHRA and CDR2 is YSYEKL. The length of the CDR3 is 15 residues.

This clonotype was recorded a few times. CDR3 amino acids: CASSQDRGRQSSYEQYF. The CDR3 DNA sequence: TGCGCCAGCAGCCAAGACAGGGGACGACAGAGCTCCTACGAGCAGTACTTC. V and J are TRBV4-1 and TRBJ2-7; weak D call: TRBD1 (6 bases). Trimming left V 0 bases short and J 0 bases short, with 15 bases between. The V gene's germline CDR1 is MGHRA and CDR2 YSYEKL. CDR3 length equals 17 residues.

Concerning this clonotype: A much larger clone sits a single nucleotide away, making a read error possible. This chain links TRBV11-2 with TRBJ1-5; D is ambiguous. Trimming stripped 0 bases from V and 2 bases from J, with 8 bases between. CDR3 size: 15 residues. Germline V lookup: CDR1 SGHAT, CDR2 FQNNGV. The CDR3 nucleotides are TGTGCCAGCAGCTTAGATATCAGTTGCAATCAGCCCCAGCATTTT. Translating gives CASSLDISCNQPQHF.

This clonotype was counted many times. The rearrangement links TRBV29-1 to TRBJ1-1; D perhaps matches TRBD1 (5 bases). Trimming removed 6 bases at V and 11 bases at J, with 13 bases between. The CDR3 loop spans 10 amino acids. From germline, CDR1 is SQVTM and CDR2 ANQGSEA. The CDR3 loop reads CSVRDEGAFF. DNA of the CDR3: TGCAGCGTCCGAGATGAGGGGGCTTTCTTT.

The chain couples TRBV7-6 to TRBJ2-7, with 8 bases lining up with TRBD2. CDR3 length: 15 amino acids. The J segment lost 7 bases and the V segment lost 5 bases, leaving 13 bases of the junction unmatched. The germline CDR1 and CDR2 sequences are SGHVS and FNYEAQ. The CDR3 loop is CASSPRGSGAGEQYF. In DNA form, the CDR3 reads TGTGCCAGCAGCCCCCGGGGTAGCGGGGCGGGGGAGCAGTACTTC.

This clonotype was detected many times. The chain combines TRBV24-1 with TRBJ1-2, with D tentatively TRBD1 (6 bases). Trimming left V 2 bases short and J 0 bases short, with 6 bases between. The CDR3 runs to 14 residues. Germline CDR1 and CDR2: KGHDR and SFDVKD. The CDR3 bases are TGTGCCACCAGTGATTGGACAGCTAACTATGGCTACACCTTC. Translated: CATSDWTANYGYTF.

This sequence joins TRBV15 and TRBJ2-5; maybe TRBD1 (6 bases). The CDR3 is 15 residues long. Germline values: CDR1 LNHNV, CDR2 YYDKDF (reference sequence). Trimming pared 1 base from V and 2 bases from J, leaving 11 bases between. CDR3 protein: CATSRVGQGQETQYF. The CDR3 coding sequence is TGTGCCACCAGCAGAGTGGGGCAGGGGCAAGAGACCCAGTACTTC.

This clonotype was observed at least ten times. This rearrangement joins TRBV12-3 or TRBV12-4 to TRBJ1-6, with 7 bases that match TRBD1. The CDR3 has 13 amino acids. V shed 6 bases, J shed 6 bases, and the junction held 2 bases outside the gene matches. The CDR3 here is CASRTGFNSPLHF. CDR3 nucleotides: TGTGCCAGCAGGACAGGGTTTAATTCACCCCTCCACTTT.

This clonotype was picked up a small number of times. One end of the junction does not line up with germline, which may come from a read error. The rearrangement joins TRBV18 to TRBJ1-2; D uncertain. Germline V lookup: CDR1 KGHSH, CDR2 LQKENI. The CDR3 runs to 14 residues. CDR3 loop: CANSQENLNYGYTF. As DNA, the CDR3 is TGTGCCAACTCACAAGAGAATCTGAACTATGGCTACACCTTC.

This clonotype was observed at least ten times. This sequence joins TRBV12-3 or TRBV12-4 and TRBJ1-5; no reliable D call. The CDR3 sequence is 13 residues long. V lost 7 bases and J lost 11, with 18 bases in between. CDR3 in DNA: TGTGCCAGCAAAAATTACGGGGAGGTGGCCCAGCATTTT. Its translation is CASKNYGEVAQHF.